The present entry profiles one T cell receptor beta chain with its context. The data were taken from a study of blood T cell repertoires in COVID-19. The trim removed 5 bases at V and 5 bases at J, leaving 13 bases unmatched. Germline V CDR1 and CDR2: SGHTA, FQGTGA. This CDR3 comprises 16 residues. This table comes from immunoSEQ multiplex PCR, and its TCRdb copy is limited to in-frame clones, with some not included. This table holds some 11,000 clones, 80% to 95% found once. The origin of this receptor is a woman aged 70-85 years with active COVID-19. The chain is built from TRBV7-3 and TRBJ2-5, with 8 nucleotides matching TRBD1. Sequencing was performed on peripheral blood. This chain's CDR3 is CASSPTAGGGLETQYF. The CDR3 DNA is TGTGCCAGCAGCCCGACGGCAGGGGGCGGTCTGGAGACCCAGTACTTC.